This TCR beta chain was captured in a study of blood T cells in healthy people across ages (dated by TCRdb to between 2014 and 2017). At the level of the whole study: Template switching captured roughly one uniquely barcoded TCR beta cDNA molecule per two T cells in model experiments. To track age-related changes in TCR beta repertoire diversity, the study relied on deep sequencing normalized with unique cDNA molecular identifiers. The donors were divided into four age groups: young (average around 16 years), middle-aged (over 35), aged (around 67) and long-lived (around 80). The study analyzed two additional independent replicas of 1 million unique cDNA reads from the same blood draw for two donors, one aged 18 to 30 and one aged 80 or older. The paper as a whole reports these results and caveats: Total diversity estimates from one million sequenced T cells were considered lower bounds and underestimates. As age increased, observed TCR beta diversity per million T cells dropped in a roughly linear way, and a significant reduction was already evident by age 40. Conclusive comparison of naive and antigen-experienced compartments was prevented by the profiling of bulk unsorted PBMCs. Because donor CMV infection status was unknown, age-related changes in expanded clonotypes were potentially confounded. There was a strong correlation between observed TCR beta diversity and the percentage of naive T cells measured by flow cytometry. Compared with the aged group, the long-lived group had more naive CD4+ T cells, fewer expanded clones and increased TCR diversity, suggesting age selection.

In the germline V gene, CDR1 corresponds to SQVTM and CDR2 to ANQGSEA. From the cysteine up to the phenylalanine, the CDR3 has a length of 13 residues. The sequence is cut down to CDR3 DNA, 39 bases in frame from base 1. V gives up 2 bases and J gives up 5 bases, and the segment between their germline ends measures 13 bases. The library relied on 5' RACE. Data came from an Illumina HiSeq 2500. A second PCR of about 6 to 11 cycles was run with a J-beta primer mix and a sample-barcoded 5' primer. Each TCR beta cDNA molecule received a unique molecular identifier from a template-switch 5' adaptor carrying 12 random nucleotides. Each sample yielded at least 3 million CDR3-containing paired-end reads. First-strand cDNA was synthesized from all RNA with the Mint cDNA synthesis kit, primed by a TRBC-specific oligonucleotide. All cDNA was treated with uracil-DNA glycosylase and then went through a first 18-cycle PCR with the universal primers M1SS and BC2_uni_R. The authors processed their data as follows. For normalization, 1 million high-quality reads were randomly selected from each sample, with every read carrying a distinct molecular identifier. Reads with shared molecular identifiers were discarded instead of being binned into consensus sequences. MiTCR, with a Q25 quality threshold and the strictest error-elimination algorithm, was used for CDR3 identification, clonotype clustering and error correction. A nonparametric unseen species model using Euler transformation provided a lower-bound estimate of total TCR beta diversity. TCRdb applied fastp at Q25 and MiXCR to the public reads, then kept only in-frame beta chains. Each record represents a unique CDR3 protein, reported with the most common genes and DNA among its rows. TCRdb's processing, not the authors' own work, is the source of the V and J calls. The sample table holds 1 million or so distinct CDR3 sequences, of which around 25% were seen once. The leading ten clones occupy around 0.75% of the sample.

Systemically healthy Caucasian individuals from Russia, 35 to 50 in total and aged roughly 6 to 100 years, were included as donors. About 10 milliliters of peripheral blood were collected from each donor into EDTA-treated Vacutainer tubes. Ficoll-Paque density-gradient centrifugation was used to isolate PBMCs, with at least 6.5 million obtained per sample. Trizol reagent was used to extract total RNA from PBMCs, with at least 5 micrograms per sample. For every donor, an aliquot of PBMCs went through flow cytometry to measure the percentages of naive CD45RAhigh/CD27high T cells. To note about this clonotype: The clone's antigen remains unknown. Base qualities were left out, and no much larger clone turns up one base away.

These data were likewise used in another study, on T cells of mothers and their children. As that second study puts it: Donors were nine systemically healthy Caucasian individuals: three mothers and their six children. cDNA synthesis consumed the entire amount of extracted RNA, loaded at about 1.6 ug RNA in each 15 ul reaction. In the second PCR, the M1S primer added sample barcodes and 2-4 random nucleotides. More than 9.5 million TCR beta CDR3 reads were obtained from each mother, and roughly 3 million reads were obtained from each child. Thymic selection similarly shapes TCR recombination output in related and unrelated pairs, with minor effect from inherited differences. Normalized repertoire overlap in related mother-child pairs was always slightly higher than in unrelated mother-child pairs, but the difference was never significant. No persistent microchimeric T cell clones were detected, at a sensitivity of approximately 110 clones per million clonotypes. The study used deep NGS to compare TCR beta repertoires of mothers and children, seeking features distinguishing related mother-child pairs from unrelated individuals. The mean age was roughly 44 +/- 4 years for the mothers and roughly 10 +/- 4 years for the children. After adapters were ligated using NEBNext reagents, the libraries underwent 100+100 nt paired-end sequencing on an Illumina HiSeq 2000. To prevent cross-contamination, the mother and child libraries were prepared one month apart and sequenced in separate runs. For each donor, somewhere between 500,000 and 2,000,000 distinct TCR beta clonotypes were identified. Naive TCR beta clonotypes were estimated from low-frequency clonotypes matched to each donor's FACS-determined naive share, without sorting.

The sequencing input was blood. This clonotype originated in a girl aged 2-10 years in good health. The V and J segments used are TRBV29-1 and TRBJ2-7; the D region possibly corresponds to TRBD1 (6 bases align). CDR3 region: CSVETGPRDEQYF. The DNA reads TGCAGCGTTGAAACAGGGCCGAGGGACGAGCAGTACTTC.